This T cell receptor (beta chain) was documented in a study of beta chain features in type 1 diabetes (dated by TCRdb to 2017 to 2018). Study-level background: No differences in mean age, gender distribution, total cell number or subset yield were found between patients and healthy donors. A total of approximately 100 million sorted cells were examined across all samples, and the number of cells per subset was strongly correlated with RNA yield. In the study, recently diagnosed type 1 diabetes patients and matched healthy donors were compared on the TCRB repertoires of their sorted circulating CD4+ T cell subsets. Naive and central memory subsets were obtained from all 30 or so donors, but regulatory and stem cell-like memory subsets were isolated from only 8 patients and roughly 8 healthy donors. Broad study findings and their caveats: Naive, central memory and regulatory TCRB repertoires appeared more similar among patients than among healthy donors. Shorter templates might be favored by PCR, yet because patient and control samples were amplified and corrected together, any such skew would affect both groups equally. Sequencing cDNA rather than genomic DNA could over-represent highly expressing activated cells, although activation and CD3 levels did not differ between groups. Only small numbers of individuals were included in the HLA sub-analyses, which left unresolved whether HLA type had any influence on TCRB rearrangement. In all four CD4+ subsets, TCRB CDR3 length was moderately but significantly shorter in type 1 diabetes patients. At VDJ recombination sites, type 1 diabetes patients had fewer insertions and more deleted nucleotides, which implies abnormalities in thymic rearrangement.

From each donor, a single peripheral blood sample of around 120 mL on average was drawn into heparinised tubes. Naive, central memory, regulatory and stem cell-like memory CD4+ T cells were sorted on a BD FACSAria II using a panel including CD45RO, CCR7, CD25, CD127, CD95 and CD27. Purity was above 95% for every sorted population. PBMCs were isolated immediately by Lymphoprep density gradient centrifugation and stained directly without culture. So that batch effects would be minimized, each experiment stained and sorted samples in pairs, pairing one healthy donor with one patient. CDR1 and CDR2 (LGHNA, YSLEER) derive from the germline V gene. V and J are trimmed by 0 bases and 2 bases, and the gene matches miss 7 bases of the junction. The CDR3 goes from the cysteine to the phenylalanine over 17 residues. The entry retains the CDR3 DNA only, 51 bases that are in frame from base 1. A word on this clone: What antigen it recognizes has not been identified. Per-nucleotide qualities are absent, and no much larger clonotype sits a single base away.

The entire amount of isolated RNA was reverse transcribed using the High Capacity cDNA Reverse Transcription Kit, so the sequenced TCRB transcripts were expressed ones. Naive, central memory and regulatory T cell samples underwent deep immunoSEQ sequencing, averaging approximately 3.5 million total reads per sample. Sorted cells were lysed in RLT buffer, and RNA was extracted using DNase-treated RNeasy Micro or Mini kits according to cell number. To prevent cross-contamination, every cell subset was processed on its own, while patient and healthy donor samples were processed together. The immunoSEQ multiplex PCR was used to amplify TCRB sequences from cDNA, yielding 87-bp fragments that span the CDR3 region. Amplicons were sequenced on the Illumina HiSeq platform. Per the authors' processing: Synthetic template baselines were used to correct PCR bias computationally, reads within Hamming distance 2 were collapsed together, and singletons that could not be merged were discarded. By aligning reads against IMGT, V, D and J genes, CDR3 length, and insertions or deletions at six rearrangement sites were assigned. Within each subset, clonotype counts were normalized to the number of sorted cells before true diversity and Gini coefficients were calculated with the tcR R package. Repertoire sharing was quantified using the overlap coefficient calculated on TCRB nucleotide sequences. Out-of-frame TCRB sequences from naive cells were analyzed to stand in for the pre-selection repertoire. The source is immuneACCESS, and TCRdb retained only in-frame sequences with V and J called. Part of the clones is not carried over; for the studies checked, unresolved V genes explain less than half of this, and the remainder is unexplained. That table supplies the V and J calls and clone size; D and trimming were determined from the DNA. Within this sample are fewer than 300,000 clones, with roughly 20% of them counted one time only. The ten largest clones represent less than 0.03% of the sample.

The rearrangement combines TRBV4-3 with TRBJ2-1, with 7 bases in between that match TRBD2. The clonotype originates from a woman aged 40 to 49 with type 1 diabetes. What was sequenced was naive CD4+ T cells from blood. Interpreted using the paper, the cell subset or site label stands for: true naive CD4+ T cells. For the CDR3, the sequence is CASSQERRAGAYNEQFF. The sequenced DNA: TGCGCCAGCAGCCAAGAGAGGCGTGCGGGAGCCTACAATGAGCAGTTCTTC.